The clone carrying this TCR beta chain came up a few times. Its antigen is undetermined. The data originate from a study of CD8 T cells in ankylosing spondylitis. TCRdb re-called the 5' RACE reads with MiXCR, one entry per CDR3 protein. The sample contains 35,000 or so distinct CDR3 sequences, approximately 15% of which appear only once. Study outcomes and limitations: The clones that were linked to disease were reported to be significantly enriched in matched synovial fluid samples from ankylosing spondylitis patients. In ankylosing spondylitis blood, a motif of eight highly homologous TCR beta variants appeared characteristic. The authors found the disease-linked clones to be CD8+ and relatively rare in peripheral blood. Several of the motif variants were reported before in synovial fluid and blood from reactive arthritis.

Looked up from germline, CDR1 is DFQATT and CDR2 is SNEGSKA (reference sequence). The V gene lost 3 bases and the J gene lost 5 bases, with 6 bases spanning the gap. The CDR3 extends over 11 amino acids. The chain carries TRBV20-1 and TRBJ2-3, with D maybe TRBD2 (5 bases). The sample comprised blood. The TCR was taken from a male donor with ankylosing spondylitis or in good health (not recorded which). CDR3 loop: CSARREDTQYF. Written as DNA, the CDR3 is TGCAGTGCTAGGAGGGAAGATACGCAGTATTTT.